This T cell receptor beta chain was sequenced for a study of cytomegalovirus exposure and HLA in healthy donors. The sample holds many counts of this clone. Its antigen is currently unknown. This CDR3 region has 14 residues. CDR1 is SGHTA and CDR2 is FQGTGA in the germline V gene. Deletions cut 4 bases from V and 3 bases from J, with 12 bases between. PCR primers comprised 60 Vbeta and 13 Jbeta primers. Assay: immunoSEQ multiplex PCR; the TCRdb copy retains only in-frame clones and omits some. The sample records over 80,000 clones, 65% to 80% being singletons. Broader study findings: One variant, a missense change in DCLRE1C, was linked in a later analysis to TCR beta V- and J-gene trimming. There were some V segments, including TRBV6-2 and TRBV6-3, excluded as indistinguishable. Relative to equally common others, HLA-associated TCR beta chains showed greater clonal expansion in a later analysis.

Material for sequencing was PBMCs. This clonotype was obtained from a woman aged 18 to 35 in good health and CMV-seropositive. The chain links TRBV7-3 to TRBJ1-1; tentative D call: TRBD1 (5 bases). The CDR3: CASSSGGGYTEAFF. For the CDR3, the DNA is TGTGCCAGCAGCTCGGGGGGAGGGTACACTGAAGCTTTCTTT.